Listed here are 22 T cell receptor beta chains from one sample, sequenced in a study of OX40 agonist ivuxolimab in advanced cancers. Profiled with immunoSEQ multiplex PCR; TCRdb holds only in-frame clones, not every one. The sample lists over 55,000 clones; roughly 84% were seen once. The source was CD4+ or CD8+ T cells sorted from blood, collected in a trial of the OX40 agonist ivuxolimab. The receptors derive from an adult with an advanced solid tumor such as melanoma, head and neck, liver or kidney cancer.

This chain uses TRBV5-5 with TRBJ1-5; perhaps TRBD1 as D (6 bases). CDR3 length equals 15 residues. Germline CDR1 is SGHKS and CDR2 is YYEKEE (reference sequence). Between the trimmed V and J ends, which lost 3 bases and 3 bases, there was a span of 13 bases. CDR3: CASSWGAASNQPQHF. CDR3 in DNA: TGTGCCAGCAGCTGGGGGGCAGCCTCCAATCAGCCCCAGCATTTT. The variable domain in full, with the rest retrieved from reference TRBV5-5 and TRBJ1-5, is DAGVTQSPTHLIKTRGQQVTLRCSPISGHKSVSWYQQVLGQGPQFIFQYYEKEERGRGNFPDRFSARQFPNYSSELNVNALLLGDSALYLCASSWGAASNQPQHFGDGTRLSIL.

J is TRBJ2-5 and V is TRBV9; 8 bases align to TRBD1. CDR3 size: 14 residues. Germline trimming cut 3 bases from V and 5 bases from J; bases unmatched to any gene: 6. CDR1 and CDR2 from the germline V gene are SGDLS and YYNGEE. The DNA of the CDR3 is TGTGCCAGCAGCGGGACAGGGCGATCGGAGACCCAGTACTTC. This sequence encodes CASSGTGRSETQYF.

V usage is TRBV19 and J usage is TRBJ2-3; no clear D gene. The CDR3 is 11 amino acids. Per germline, CDR1 LNHDA and CDR2 SQIVND (reference sequence). V lost 10 bases to trimming and J lost 2 bases, with 7 bases between them. The CDR3 coding sequence is TGTGCCACTGCAATCACAGATACGCAGTATTTT. Its protein is CATAITDTQYF.

J is TRBJ1-2 and V is TRBV6-1, with 9 bases that match TRBD1. The CDR3 totals 14 residues. The trim removed 3 bases at V and 5 bases at J, leaving 4 bases unmatched. Germline V gene lookup returns CDR1 MNHNS and CDR2 SASEGT. CDR3: CASSDGGTGYGYTF. For the CDR3, the DNA is TGTGCCAGCAGTGACGGGGGGACAGGGTATGGCTACACCTTC.

As concerns this clone: Sequence at one end of the junction differs from germline and may be a read error. The CDR3 DNA is TGTGCCAGCAGCTTGGACCCTAGGGGCCCTCCGAGCTTC. As protein: CASSLDPRGPPSF. V usage is TRBV11-3 and J usage is TRBJ2-7, with TRBD1 as a possible D gene (5 bases). The CDR3 has 13 amino acids. From germline, CDR1 is SGHNT and CDR2 YENEEA.

This chain uses TRBV27 with TRBJ1-6; D not resolved. Between the trimmed V and J ends, which lost 6 bases and 9 bases, there was a span of 15 bases. The CDR3 spans 14 residues. Germline CDR1 and CDR2: MNHEY and SMNVEV (reference sequence). This CDR3 reads CASSPEPRVSPLHF. The CDR3 bases are TGTGCCAGCAGCCCCGAGCCCCGGGTTTCACCCCTCCACTTT.

This sequence joins TRBV9 and TRBJ2-2; D perhaps matches TRBD2 (6 bases). Trimming left V 4 bases short and J 7 bases short, with 14 bases between. Germline V gene data show CDR1 as SGDLS and CDR2 as YYNGEE. The CDR3 length is 14 residues. The CDR3 loop is CASSSSGVRGELFF. CDR3 coding DNA: TGTGCCAGCAGCTCCTCGGGAGTTCGCGGGGAGCTGTTTTTT.

The rearrangement links TRBV9 to TRBJ1-4; TRBD1 matches at 8 bases. From germline, CDR1 is SGDLS and CDR2 YYNGEE. Trimming took 0 bases from V and 7 from J; bases not matched to a gene: 5. CDR3 length: 15 amino acids. In DNA form, the CDR3 reads TGTGCCAGCAGCGTAGGCTCAACAGGGGGTGAAAAACTGTTTTTT. It specifies CASSVGSTGGEKLFF. Together with reference TRBV9 and TRBJ1-4, the CDR3 gives the full variable domain: DSGVTQTPKHLITATGQRVTLRCSPRSGDLSVYWYQQSLDQGLQFLIQYYNGEERAKGNILERFSAQQFPDLHSELNLSSLELGDSALYFCASSVGSTGGEKLFFGSGTQLSVL.

This clone came up a few times. V and J are TRBV6-1 and TRBJ1-3; TRBD1 might be the D (6 bases). Trimming shortened V by 1 base and J by 2 bases, and 15 bases separated the two germline ends. Germline loops: CDR1 MNHNS, CDR2 SASEGT. The CDR3 runs to 17 residues. The CDR3 here is CASSEVRGRSAGNTIYF. CDR3 bases: TGTGCCAGCAGTGAAGTACGGGGGCGATCGGCTGGAAACACCATATATTTT.

The rearrangement uses TRBV2 and TRBJ2-7, with D possibly TRBD2 on 6 matching bases. This CDR3 has 14 residues. V lost 8 bases, J lost 1 base, and 15 bases lay in between. Per germline, CDR1 SNHLY and CDR2 FYNNEI. The CDR3 DNA reads as TGTGCCAGCCTTGGGGGGAGCCTATCCTACGAGCAGTACTTC. As protein: CASLGGSLSYEQYF.

A few counts support this clone. J is TRBJ1-2 and V is TRBV2; 9 nucleotides line up with TRBD1. The CDR3 spans 14 residues. The trim removed 3 bases at V and 4 bases at J, leaving 3 bases unmatched. The germline gives CDR1 SNHLY, CDR2 FYNNEI. CDR3 loop: CASSETGGSYGYTF. The CDR3 nucleotides read TGTGCCAGCAGTGAGACAGGGGGAAGCTATGGCTACACCTTC.

This chain joins TRBV6-6 and TRBJ1-2; D gene ambiguous. V lost 6 bases, J lost 4 bases, and 12 bases lay in between. The CDR3 length is 13 residues. Germline V gene lookup returns CDR1 MNHNY and CDR2 SVGAGI (reference sequence). The CDR3 region has the DNA TGTGCCAGCAGCCTGGCCCTCCTCTATGGCTACACCTTC. Translation: CASSLALLYGYTF.

The chain has TRBV7-9 and TRBJ2-7; 9 nucleotides align to TRBD2. The CDR3 runs 16 residues. V trimming: 3 bases; J trimming: 2 bases; junction bases outside the gene matches: 8. The germline CDR1 and CDR2 sequences are SEHNR and FQNEAQ (reference sequence). The DNA of the CDR3 is TGTGCCAGCAGCTTTCCCCTAGCGGGGATTGCCTACGAGCAGTACTTC. Translating gives CASSFPLAGIAYEQYF.

V is TRBV6-6 and J is TRBJ2-7, with 10 bases aligning to TRBD1. The CDR3 sequence is 15 residues long. Germline CDR1 MNHNY, CDR2 SVGAGI (reference sequence). V trimming: 3 bases; J trimming: 3 bases; junction bases outside the gene matches: 5. CDR3 nucleotides: TGTGCCAGCAGTTATGGGACAGGGGATATCTACGAGCAGTACTTC. Translating gives CASSYGTGDIYEQYF.

This clone appeared a single time. The chain joins TRBV6-6 to TRBJ1-2; 11 bases line up with TRBD1. The CDR3 consists of 13 residues. From germline, CDR1 is MNHNY and CDR2 SVGAGI (reference sequence). V was pared by 6 bases and J by 8 bases, with 5 bases of the junction left unmatched. CDR3 DNA sequence: TGTGCCAGCAGGGAGGGACAGGGGGGCGGCTACACCTTC. This gives the protein CASREGQGGGYTF.

The chain combines TRBV7-9 with TRBJ1-2; a weak D match, TRBD1 (6 bases). Trimming removed 5 bases from V and 1 base from J, with 11 bases in between. The germline CDR1 and CDR2 sequences are SEHNR and FQNEAQ (reference sequence). The CDR3 is 14 residues long. The CDR3 DNA follows: TGTGCCAGCAGCCTCAGGGGACTTAACTATGGCTACACCTTC. Amino acids: CASSLRGLNYGYTF.

V gene TRBV28 combines with J gene TRBJ1-2; D not resolved. The V gene lost 5 bases and the J gene lost 8 bases, with 21 bases spanning the gap. CDR3 size: 15 residues. The V gene's germline CDR1 is MDHEN and CDR2 SYDVKM. The CDR3 loop reads CASSASRVRARGYTF. The CDR3 nucleotides read TGTGCCAGCAGTGCAAGTAGAGTAAGGGCCAGGGGCTACACCTTC.

The chain links TRBV7-8 to TRBJ1-1, with unresolved D. Trimming removed 5 bases from V and 2 bases from J, with 18 bases in between. CDR1 is SGHVS, CDR2 FQNEAQ, per germline. This CDR3 has 16 amino acids. CDR3 DNA: TGTGCCAGCAGCCCCCGGCGAACTAGGGTTAACACTGAAGCTTTCTTT. Translated: CASSPRRTRVNTEAFF. Full variable domain (remainder filled in from reference TRBV7-8 and TRBJ1-1): GAGVSQSPRYKVAKRGQDVALRCDPISGHVSLFWYQQALGQGPEFLTYFQNEAQLDKSGLPSDRFFAERPEGSVSTLKIQRTQQEDSAVYLCASSPRRTRVNTEAFFGQGTRLTVV.

This chain connects TRBV19 to TRBJ2-7; D possibly corresponds to TRBD1 (6 bases). Germline lookup yields CDR1 LNHDA and CDR2 SQIVND (reference sequence). The CDR3 spans 16 residues. The V end was cut by 1 base, the J end by 7 bases, with 20 bases between. The CDR3 DNA sequence: TGTGCCAGTAGTATAGTCCCGACAGGTATACTACGGGAGCAGTACTTC. It translates to CASSIVPTGILREQYF.

The chain recombines TRBV6-5 with TRBJ1-2, with 9 bases aligning to TRBD1. This CDR3 spans 14 amino acids. CDR1 and CDR2 from the germline V gene are MNHEY and SVGAGI. The trim removed 6 bases at V and 4 bases at J, leaving 6 bases unmatched. CDR3 in amino acids: CASRLGQGTYGYTF. DNA for the CDR3: TGTGCCAGCAGACTGGGACAGGGTACCTATGGCTACACCTTC.

V usage is TRBV28 and J usage is TRBJ1-6; 7 bases line up with TRBD1. V lost 4 bases and J lost 7; bases outside the gene matches: 7. Germline CDR1 MDHEN, CDR2 SYDVKM. The CDR3 extends over 15 amino acids. The CDR3 DNA follows: TGTGCCAGCAGTTCCCCGGGACAGCTAAATTCACCCCTCCACTTT. Translation gives CASSSPGQLNSPLHF.

The J gene is TRBJ1-5, the V gene TRBV19; 8 nucleotides match TRBD1. Trimming took 6 bases from V and 6 from J; bases not matched to a gene: 10. The CDR3 is 15 residues long. Germline V CDR1 and CDR2: LNHDA, SQIVND (reference sequence). The CDR3 nucleotides read TGTGCCAGTAGAGCAGGGGGCGCATGGAGTCAGCCCCAGCATTTT. Its protein product is CASRAGGAWSQPQHF.